This T cell receptor beta chain was recorded in a study of blood T cell repertoires in COVID-19. Study at large: Nucleic acid was either cDNA or gDNA, and it came from T cells, B-cell-depleted T cells, or PBMCs.

Germline V gene sequence: CDR1 KGHSH, CDR2 LQKENI. The CDR3 extends over 11 amino acids. J was trimmed by 10 bases and V by 5 bases; bases with no gene match: 3. This clone came up once. Profiling relied on immunoSEQ multiplex PCR, and the TCRdb table lists in-frame clones only, not all of them. The table has some 190,000 clones, 80% seen once; the top ten hold approximately 15%. The chain combines TRBV18 with TRBJ2-3, with 7 bases fitting TRBD2. The sample consisted of PBMCs or T cells enriched from blood (not recorded which). This sequence was found in a man aged 60 to 75 who had been exposed to COVID-19. DNA for the CDR3: TGTGCCAGCTCAGGTCTAGCGGCGCAGTATTTT. Residues: CASSGLAAQYF.